The 15 T cell receptor beta chains reported below all come from one sample, sequenced in a study of T cells in Graves' hyperthyroidism and ophthalmopathy. Template material for amplifying TCR beta CDR3 regions consisted of RNA transcripts. HTBI primers were used for first-round RT-PCR of the TCR CDR3. TCRdb analysed the multiplex PCR reads with MiXCR anew, one entry per CDR3 protein. Of about 480,000 distinct CDR3 sequences listed, 13% to 15% were seen once; the top ten hold less than 20%. Sequencing used blood. These receptors all come from a woman in her late teens or twenties with Graves' hyperthyroidism.

This clonotype was detected many times. The genes are TRBV12-3 or TRBV12-4 and TRBJ2-5; TRBD2 matches 7 bases. The trim removed 5 bases at V and 4 bases at J, leaving 10 bases unmatched. This CDR3 region has 15 residues. The CDR3 spells CASSPTRTSPETQYF. As DNA, the CDR3 is TGTGCCAGCAGTCCCACGCGGACTAGTCCAGAGACCCAGTACTTC.

This clonotype has at least ten counts. The chain is built from TRBV7-2 and TRBJ2-1; D gene uncertain. The germline V gene has CDR1 SGHTA and CDR2 FQGNSA. V lost 5 bases and J lost 0, with 11 bases in between. The CDR3 is 15 residues long. The CDR3 DNA is TGTGCCAGCAGCCGAACCCCTCGCTCCTACAATGAGCAGTTCTTC. It encodes CASSRTPRSYNEQFF. The whole variable domain, filled in from reference TRBV7-2 and TRBJ2-1, reads GAGVSQSPSNKVTEKGKDVELRCDPISGHTALYWYRQSLGQGLEFLIYFQGNSAPDKSGLPSDRFSAERTGGSVSTLTIQRTQQEDSAVYLCASSRTPRSYNEQFFGPGTRLTVL.

The chain combines TRBV20-1 with TRBJ2-1; D is uncertain. Germline lookup yields CDR1 DFQATT and CDR2 SNEGSKA (reference sequence). The CDR3 is 11 amino acids. Trimming took off 3 bases at V and 9 bases at J, with 9 bases between the two ends. CDR3 sequence (DNA): TGCAGTGCTAGGTCGGTGGCTGAGCAGTTCTTC. It specifies CSARSVAEQFF.

This clonotype was seen only a few times. The chain has TRBV5-4 and TRBJ2-1; D gene unclear. The CDR3 sequence is 15 residues long. CDR1 is SGHNT, CDR2 YYREEE, per germline (reference sequence). Deletions cut 4 bases from V and 5 bases from J, with 16 bases between. The CDR3 nucleotides read TGTGCCAGCAGCCCCTCGGCCCTTCTACACAATGAGCAGTTCTTC. It specifies CASSPSALLHNEQFF.

This clonotype was picked up many times. The chain couples TRBV28 to TRBJ1-2, with a weak D call TRBD1 (5 bases). The CDR3 consists of 15 residues. The germline CDR1 and CDR2 sequences are MDHEN and SYDVKM. V lost 6 bases and J lost 3, with 17 bases in between. CDR3 protein: CASSFPRGAHYGYTF. CDR3 nucleotide sequence: TGTGCCAGCAGCTTCCCTCGTGGGGCCCACTATGGCTACACCTTC.

This clonotype was counted at least ten times. The chain combines TRBV11-2 with TRBJ2-1, with TRBD1 identical over 9 bases. The trim removed 5 bases at V and 6 bases at J, leaving 11 bases unmatched. Germline CDR1 SGHAT, CDR2 FQNNGV. The CDR3 sequence is 16 residues long. CDR3 in DNA: TGTGCCAGCAGCCTAACACTCGGGACAGGGCCCAATGAGCAGTTCTTC. Protein: CASSLTLGTGPNEQFF.

This clonotype was seen just once. The chain employs TRBV30 and TRBJ1-4, with a weak D call TRBD1 (5 bases). Between the trimmed V and J ends, which lost 2 bases and 6 bases, there was a span of 13 bases. Germline lookup yields CDR1 GTSNPN and CDR2 SVGIG (reference sequence). The CDR3 is 14 amino acids. CDR3 sequence: CAWSFGASDEKLFF. The CDR3 region has the DNA TGTGCCTGGAGTTTTGGGGCCTCGGATGAAAAACTGTTTTTT.

The chain has TRBV24-1 and TRBJ2-2; D gene uncertain. V was trimmed by 4 bases and J by 4 bases, leaving 9 bases between them. Per germline, CDR1 KGHDR and CDR2 SFDVKD. The CDR3 sequence is 14 residues long. The CDR3 DNA follows: TGTGCCACCAGTGACACCACGACCACCGGGGAGCTGTTTTTT. Amino acids: CATSDTTTTGELFF.

This chain joins TRBV6-2 or TRBV6-3 and TRBJ2-7, with 11 bases identical to TRBD2. The DNA end lines up better with TRBJ2-1; the J call may be wrong. Germline V CDR1 and CDR2: MNHEY, SVGEGT. The CDR3 sequence is 14 residues long. Here the CDR3 DNA reads TGTGCCAGCAGTTCTAGCGGGAGGCCCCTACGGCAGTTCTTC. Translated: CASSSSGRPLRQFF.

This clonotype was counted a few times. One end of the junction is discordant with germline, which a read error may explain. This rearrangement joins TRBV3-1 to TRBJ1-1; possibly TRBD1 for D (5 bases). Per the germline V gene, CDR1 is LGHDT and CDR2 is YNNKEL (reference sequence). CDR3 length: 15 residues. CDR3 nucleotides: TGCGCCAGCAGCCAAAGGGGATTGGTGAACACTGAAGCTTTCTTT. It codes for CASSQRGLVNTEAFF.

This clonotype turned up a few times. Given a much more abundant clone one base away, this may be a read error. In this CDR3 the conserved last residue, phenylalanine or tryptophan, is missing, so a read error is likely. This CDR3 reads CATRGGDIPEAFI. The CDR3 bases are TGTGCCACCAGGGGAGGGGATATCCCTGAAGCTTTCATT. The V and J genes are TRBV24-1 and TRBJ1-1; D may be TRBD1 (5 bases). The germline V and J ends were trimmed by 7 bases and 6 bases, with 14 bases remaining between them. The CDR3 sequence is 13 residues long. From germline, CDR1 is KGHDR and CDR2 SFDVKD.

This clonotype was observed many times. The genes are TRBV18 and TRBJ1-5; the D is unclear. Germline V gene lookup returns CDR1 KGHSH and CDR2 LQKENI. The ends were cut back, 3 bases at V and 4 bases at J, with 10 bases in the middle. The CDR3 extends over 14 amino acids. The CDR3 sequence: CASSPGNKNQPQHF. The CDR3 nucleotides are TGTGCCAGCTCACCGGGGAATAAGAATCAGCCCCAGCATTTT.

The sample holds a few counts of this clonotype. Being one base from a much bigger clone, this may be a read error. The rearrangement joins TRBV7-2 to TRBJ1-5; D call uncertain. The CDR3 is 13 amino acids. Germline V gives CDR1 SGHTA, CDR2 FQGNSA. The CDR3: CASSYYSNQPRHF. CDR3 sequence (DNA): TGTGCCAGCAGCTATTATAGCAATCAGCCCCGGCATTTT. The full variable domain, in which reference TRBV7-2 and TRBJ1-5 provide the parts outside the CDR3, is GAGVSQSPSNKVTEKGKDVELRCDPISGHTALYWYRQSLGQGLEFLIYFQGNSAPDKSGLPSDRFSAERTGGSVSTLTIQRTQQEDSAVYLCASSYYSNQPRHFGDGTRLSIL.

This clonotype was found many times. The genes are TRBV20-1 and TRBJ2-3; 7 nucleotides match TRBD2. The V segment lost 3 bases and the J segment 5 bases; nucleotides outside the gene matches: 11. Germline assignment: CDR1 DFQATT and CDR2 SNEGSKA (reference sequence). CDR3 length: 15 amino acids. In nucleotides, the CDR3 is TGCAGTGCTAGTGTTTCGGGGGGAGAGGGAGATACGCAGTATTTT. Protein: CSASVSGGEGDTQYF.

This clonotype appeared a few times. The chain employs TRBV3-1 and TRBJ1-5, with TRBD1 as a possible D gene (5 bases). Trimming stripped 4 bases from V and 4 bases from J, with 14 bases between. This CDR3 is built from 15 residues. The germline V gene encodes CDR1 LGHDT and CDR2 YNNKEL (reference sequence). Here the CDR3 reads CASSRVGGINQPQHF. The CDR3 bases are TGTGCCAGCAGCCGGGTCGGGGGAATAAATCAGCCCCAGCATTTT.